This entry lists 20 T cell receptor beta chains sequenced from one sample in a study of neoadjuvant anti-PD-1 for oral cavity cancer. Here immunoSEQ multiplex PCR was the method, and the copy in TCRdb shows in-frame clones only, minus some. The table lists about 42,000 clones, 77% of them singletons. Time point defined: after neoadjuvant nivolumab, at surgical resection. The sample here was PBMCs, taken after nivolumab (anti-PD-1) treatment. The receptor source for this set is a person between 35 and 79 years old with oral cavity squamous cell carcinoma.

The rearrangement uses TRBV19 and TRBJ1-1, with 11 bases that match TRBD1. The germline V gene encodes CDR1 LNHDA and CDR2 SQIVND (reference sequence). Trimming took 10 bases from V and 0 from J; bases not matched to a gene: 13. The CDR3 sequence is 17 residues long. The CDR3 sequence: CATRRGQGAPMNTEAFF. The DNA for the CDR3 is TGTGCCACCCGGCGTGGACAGGGGGCCCCCATGAACACTGAAGCTTTCTTT.

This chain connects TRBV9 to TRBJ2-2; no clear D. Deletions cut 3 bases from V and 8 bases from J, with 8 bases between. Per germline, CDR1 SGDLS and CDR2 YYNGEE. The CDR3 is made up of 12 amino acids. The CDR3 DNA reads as TGTGCCAGCAGCGCGGAGAAAGGGGAGCTGTTTTTT. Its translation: CASSAEKGELFF.

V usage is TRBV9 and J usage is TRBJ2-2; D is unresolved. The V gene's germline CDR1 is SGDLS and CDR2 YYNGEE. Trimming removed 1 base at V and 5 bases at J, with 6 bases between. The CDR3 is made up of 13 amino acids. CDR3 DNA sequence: TGTGCCAGCAGCGTAACTGGGACCGGGGAGCTGTTTTTT. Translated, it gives CASSVTGTGELFF.

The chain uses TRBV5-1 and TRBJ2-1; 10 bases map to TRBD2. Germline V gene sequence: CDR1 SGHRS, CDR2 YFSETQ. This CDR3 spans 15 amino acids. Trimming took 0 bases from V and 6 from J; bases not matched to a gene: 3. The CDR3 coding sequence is TGCGCCAGCAGCTTGGGGCTAGCGGGAGTCAATGAGCAGTTCTTC. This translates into CASSLGLAGVNEQFF.

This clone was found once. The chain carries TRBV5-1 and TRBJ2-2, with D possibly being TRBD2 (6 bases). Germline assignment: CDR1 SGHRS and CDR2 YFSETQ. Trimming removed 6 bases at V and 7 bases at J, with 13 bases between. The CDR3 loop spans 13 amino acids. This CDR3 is CASTVQGGGELFF. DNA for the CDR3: TGCGCCAGCACAGTCCAGGGAGGCGGGGAGCTGTTTTTT.

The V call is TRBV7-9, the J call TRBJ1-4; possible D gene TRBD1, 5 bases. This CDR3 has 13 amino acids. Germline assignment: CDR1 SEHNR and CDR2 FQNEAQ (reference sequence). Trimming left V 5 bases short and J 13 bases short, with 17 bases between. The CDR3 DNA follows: TGTGCCAGCAGCAGAATAGACAGAGGGCGACTGTTTTTT. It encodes CASSRIDRGRLFF.

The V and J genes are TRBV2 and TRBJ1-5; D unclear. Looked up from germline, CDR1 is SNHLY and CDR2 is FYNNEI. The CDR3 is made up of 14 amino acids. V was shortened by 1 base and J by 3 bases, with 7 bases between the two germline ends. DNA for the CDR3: TGTGCCAGCAGTGAAGACACTCCCAATCAGCCCCAGCATTTT. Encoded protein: CASSEDTPNQPQHF. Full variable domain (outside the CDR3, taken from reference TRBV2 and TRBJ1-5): EPEVTQTPSHQVTQMGQEVILRCVPISNHLYFYWYRQILGQKVEFLVSFYNNEISEKSEIFDDQFSVERPDGSNFTLKIRSTKLEDSAMYFCASSEDTPNQPQHFGDGTRLSIL.

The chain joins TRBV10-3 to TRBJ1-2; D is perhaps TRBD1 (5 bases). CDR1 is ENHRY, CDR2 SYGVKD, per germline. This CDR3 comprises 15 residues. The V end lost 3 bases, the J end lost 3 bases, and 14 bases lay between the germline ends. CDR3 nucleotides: TGTGCCATCAGTGATGTTGGAGAGGGGTACTATGGCTACACCTTC. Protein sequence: CAISDVGEGYYGYTF.

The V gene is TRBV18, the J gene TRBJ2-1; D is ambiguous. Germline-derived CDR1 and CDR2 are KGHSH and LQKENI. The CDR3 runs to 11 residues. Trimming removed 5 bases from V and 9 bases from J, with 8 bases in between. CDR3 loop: CASSDTIEQFF. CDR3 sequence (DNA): TGTGCCAGCTCAGACACGATTGAGCAGTTCTTC.

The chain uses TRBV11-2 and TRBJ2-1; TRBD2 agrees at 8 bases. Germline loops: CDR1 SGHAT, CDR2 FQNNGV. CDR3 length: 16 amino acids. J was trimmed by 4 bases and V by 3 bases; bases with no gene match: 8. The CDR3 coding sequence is TGTGCCAGCAGCTTTCAGGCGGGAGGAAGGTACAATGAGCAGTTCTTC. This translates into CASSFQAGGRYNEQFF.

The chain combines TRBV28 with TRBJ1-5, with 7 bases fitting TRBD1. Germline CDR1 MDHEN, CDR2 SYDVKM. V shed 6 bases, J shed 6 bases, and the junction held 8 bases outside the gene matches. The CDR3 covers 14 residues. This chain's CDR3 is CASSSGGLFQPQHF. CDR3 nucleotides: TGTGCCAGCAGCTCAGGGGGTTTATTTCAGCCCCAGCATTTT.

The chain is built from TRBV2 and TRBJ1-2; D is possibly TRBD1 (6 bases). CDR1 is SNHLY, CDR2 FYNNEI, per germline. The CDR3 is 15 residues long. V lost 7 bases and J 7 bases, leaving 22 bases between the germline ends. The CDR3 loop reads CASTTEAGRTAGYTF. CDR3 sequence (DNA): TGTGCCAGCACCACGGAAGCTGGGAGGACAGCTGGCTACACCTTC. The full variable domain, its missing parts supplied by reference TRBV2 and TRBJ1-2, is EPEVTQTPSHQVTQMGQEVILRCVPISNHLYFYWYRQILGQKVEFLVSFYNNEISEKSEIFDDQFSVERPDGSNFTLKIRSTKLEDSAMYFCASTTEAGRTAGYTFGSGTRLTVV.

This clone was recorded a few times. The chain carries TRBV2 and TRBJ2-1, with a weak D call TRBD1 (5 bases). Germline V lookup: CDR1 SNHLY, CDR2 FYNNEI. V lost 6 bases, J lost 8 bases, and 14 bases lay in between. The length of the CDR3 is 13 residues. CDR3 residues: CASSRQQGHEQFF. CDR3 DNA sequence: TGTGCCAGCAGCCGCCAGCAGGGTCATGAGCAGTTCTTC. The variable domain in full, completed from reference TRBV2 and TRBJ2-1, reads EPEVTQTPSHQVTQMGQEVILRCVPISNHLYFYWYRQILGQKVEFLVSFYNNEISEKSEIFDDQFSVERPDGSNFTLKIRSTKLEDSAMYFCASSRQQGHEQFFGPGTRLTVL.

CDR3 residues: CASSPSDRGPQPQHF. CDR3 coding DNA: TGTGCCAGCTCACCATCCGACAGGGGGCCCCAGCCCCAGCATTTT. V usage is TRBV18 and J usage is TRBJ1-5; TRBD1 matches 10 bases. V lost 2 bases and J lost 7; bases outside the gene matches: 5. CDR1 KGHSH and CDR2 LQKENI come from the germline V gene. There are 15 residues in the CDR3.

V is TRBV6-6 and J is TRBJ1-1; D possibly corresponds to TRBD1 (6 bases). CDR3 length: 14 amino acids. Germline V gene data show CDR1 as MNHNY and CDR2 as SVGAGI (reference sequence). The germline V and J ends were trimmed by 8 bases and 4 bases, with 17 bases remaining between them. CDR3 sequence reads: CASRDHREGTEAFF. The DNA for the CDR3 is TGTGCCAGCCGCGACCACAGGGAGGGCACTGAAGCTTTCTTT.

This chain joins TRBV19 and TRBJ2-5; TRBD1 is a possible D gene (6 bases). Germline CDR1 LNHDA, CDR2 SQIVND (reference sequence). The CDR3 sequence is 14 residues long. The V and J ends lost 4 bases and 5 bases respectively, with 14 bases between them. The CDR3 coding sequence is TGTGCCAGTAGTACGACAGGAGGTGGGGAGACCCAGTACTTC. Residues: CASSTTGGGETQYF. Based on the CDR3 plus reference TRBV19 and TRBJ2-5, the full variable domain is DGGITQSPKYLFRKEGQNVTLSCEQNLNHDAMYWYRQDPGQGLRLIYYSQIVNDFQKGDIAEGYSVSREKKESFPLTVTSAQKNPTAFYLCASSTTGGGETQYFGPGTRLLVL.

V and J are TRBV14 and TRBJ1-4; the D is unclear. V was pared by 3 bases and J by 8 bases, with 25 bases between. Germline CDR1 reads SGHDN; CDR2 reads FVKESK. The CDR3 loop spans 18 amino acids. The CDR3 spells CASSQLRGSSLVGEKLFF. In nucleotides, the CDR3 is TGTGCCAGCAGCCAGCTCCGCGGGAGCTCCCTGGTAGGGGAAAAACTGTTTTTT.

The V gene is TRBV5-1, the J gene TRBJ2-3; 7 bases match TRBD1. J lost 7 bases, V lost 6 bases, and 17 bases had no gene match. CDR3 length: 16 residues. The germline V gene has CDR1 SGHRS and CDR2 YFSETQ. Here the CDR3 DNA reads TGCGCCAGCACGTCTGGGGACAGATATTCTGAGAATACGCAGTATTTT. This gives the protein CASTSGDRYSENTQYF. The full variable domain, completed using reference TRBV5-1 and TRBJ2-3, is KAGVTQTPRYLIKTRGQQVTLSCSPISGHRSVSWYQQTPGQGLQFLFEYFSETQRNKGNFPGRFSGRQFSNSRSEMNVSTLELGDSALYLCASTSGDRYSENTQYFGPGTRLTVL.

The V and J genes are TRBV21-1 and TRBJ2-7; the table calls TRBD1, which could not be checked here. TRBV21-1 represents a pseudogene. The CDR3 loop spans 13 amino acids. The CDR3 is CASGGTGHDEQYF. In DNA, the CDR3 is TGTGCCAGCGGTGGGACAGGGCATGACGAGCAGTACTTC.

CDR3 sequence: CASSSRPSSSYEQYF. The DNA for the CDR3 is TGTGCCAGCAGCTCGCGTCCCTCTAGCTCCTACGAGCAGTACTTC. The chain employs TRBV11-2 and TRBJ2-7, with D hard to call. The germline CDR1 and CDR2 sequences are SGHAT and FQNNGV. CDR3 size: 15 residues. Between the trimmed V and J ends, which lost 4 bases and 0 bases, there was a span of 13 bases.